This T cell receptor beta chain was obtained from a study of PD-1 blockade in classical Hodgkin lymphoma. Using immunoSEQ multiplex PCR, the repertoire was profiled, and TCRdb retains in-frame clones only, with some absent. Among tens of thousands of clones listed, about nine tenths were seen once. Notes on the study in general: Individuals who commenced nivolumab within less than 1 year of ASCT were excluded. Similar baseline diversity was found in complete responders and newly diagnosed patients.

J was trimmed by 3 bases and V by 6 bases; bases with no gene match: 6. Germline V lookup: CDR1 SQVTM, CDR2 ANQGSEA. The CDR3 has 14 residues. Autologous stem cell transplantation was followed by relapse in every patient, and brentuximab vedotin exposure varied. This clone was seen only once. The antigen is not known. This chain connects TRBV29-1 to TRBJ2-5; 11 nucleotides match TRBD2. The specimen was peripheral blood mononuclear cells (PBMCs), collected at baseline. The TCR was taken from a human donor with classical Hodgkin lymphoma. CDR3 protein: CSVGTSGAKETQYF. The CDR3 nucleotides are TGCAGCGTGGGGACTAGCGGTGCAAAAGAGACCCAGTACTTC.